The rows below give T cell receptor beta chains drawn from one sample of a study of cytomegalovirus exposure and HLA in healthy donors. This table comes from immunoSEQ multiplex PCR, and its TCRdb copy is limited to in-frame clones, with some not included. Of some 150,000 clones in the sample, around 80% were seen once. The sample consisted of PBMCs. These receptors came from a woman aged 25 to 39 in good health and CMV-seronegative. Each CDR3 is given without its conserved first and last residue. Fields, in order: V gene, CDR3 protein.

TRBV5-8,ATQTENTEAF
TRBV27,ASSLVGSTDAQY
TRBV19,ASSIALRRSREKLF
TRBV7-9,ASSRMGQVNTEAF
TRBV9,ASSVDGSRTDTQY
TRBV2,ASSSQSDTQY
TRBV6-6,ASSYGSLDTQY
TRBV7-9,ASSHGTGEGNQPQH
TRBV7-2,ASSSEQGSFGNTIY
TRBV21-1,AGHLSPGTGEEKLF